This TCR beta chain was obtained from a study of beta chain features in type 1 diabetes. Overall study: Investigators examined some 110,000,000 sorted cells across all samples. Study-level points and caveats: The study notes PCR might favor shorter templates equally in patients and controls. Here, the possible influence of HLA type (on TCRB rearrangement) remained unresolved.

Trimming left V 7 bases short and J 0 bases short, with 14 bases between. Germline loops: CDR1 MNHNS, CDR2 SASEGT. CDR3 length equals 15 residues. Purity (above 98%) was reached by all sorted populations. Concerning this clone itself: Its antigen is undetermined.

Sequencing targeted expressed TCRB transcripts, as all isolated RNA had been reverse transcribed. Sequencing used immunoSEQ multiplex PCR; TCRdb keeps in-frame clones, though not all of them. The sample holds some 900,000 clones, 17% seen once. The chain recombines TRBV6-1 with TRBJ2-3; D is perhaps TRBD1 (5 bases). The clonotype comes from a woman aged 18-29 years in good health. Sequenced sample: naive CD4+ T cells from blood. CDR3 coding DNA: TGTGCCAGCATATTGACAGCGTTAAGCACAGATACGCAGTATTTT. Protein product: CASILTALSTDTQYF.